The clone carrying this TCR beta chain was observed at least ten times. This record comes from a study of regulatory T cells in long-lasting Graves disease. Time point denoted: newly diagnosed GD, antithyroid drugs for less than 3 months. Construction of the TCR library relied on RNA isolated from PBMCs. Researchers made TCR beta libraries by using iRepertoire HTBI primers and running Arm-PCR on CDR3 regions. TCRdb reprocessed the multiplex PCR reads via MiXCR and lists one record per CDR3 protein. Among about 360,000 distinct CDR3 sequences listed, around 15% were seen once. The CDR3 is 17 residues long. V lost 0 bases to trimming and J lost 1 base, with 13 bases between them. CDR1 and CDR2 from the germline V gene are MDHEN and SYDVKM. Another study also made use of these data, one on T cells in Graves' hyperthyroidism and ophthalmopathy.

The chain combines TRBV28 with TRBJ1-5; D is perhaps TRBD1 (5 bases). The TCR comes from a woman younger than 30 with Graves disease. The sequences come from peripheral blood mononuclear cells (PBMCs), collected at new diagnosis, from a patient treated with antithyroid drugs. The chain's CDR3 is CASSLWVGGGSNQPQHF. DNA for the CDR3: TGTGCCAGCAGTTTATGGGTCGGGGGAGGGAGCAATCAGCCCCAGCATTTT.